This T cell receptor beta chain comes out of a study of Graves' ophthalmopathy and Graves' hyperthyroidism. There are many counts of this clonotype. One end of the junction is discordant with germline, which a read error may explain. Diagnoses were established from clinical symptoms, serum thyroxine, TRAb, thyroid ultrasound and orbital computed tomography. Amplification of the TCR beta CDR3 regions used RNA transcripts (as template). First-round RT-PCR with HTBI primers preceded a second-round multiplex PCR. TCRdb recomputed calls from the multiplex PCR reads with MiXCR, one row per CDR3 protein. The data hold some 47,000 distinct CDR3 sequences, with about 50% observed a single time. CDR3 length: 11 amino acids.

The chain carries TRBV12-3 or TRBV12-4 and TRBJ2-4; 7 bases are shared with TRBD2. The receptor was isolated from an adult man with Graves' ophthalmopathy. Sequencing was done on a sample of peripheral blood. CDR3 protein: CASSLRGEQSF. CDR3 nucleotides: TGTGCCAGCAGTTTACGGGGGGAACAATCCTTC.